This TCR beta chain was captured in a study of CD8 T cells in ankylosing spondylitis. The study's findings and limits: The study looked at matched synovial fluid samples from ankylosing spondylitis patients. Disease-linked clones were reported to be significantly enriched there. Ankylosing spondylitis blood seemed to carry a telltale TCR beta motif made of several highly homologous variants.

V lost 4 bases to trimming and J lost 2 bases; unmatched junction nucleotides: 6. The CDR3 runs 16 residues. The germline V gene encodes CDR1 MGHRA and CDR2 YSYEKL. With molecular barcodes, quantitative 5'-RACE was used to make the TCR beta libraries. TCRdb re-analysed the 5' RACE reads in MiXCR, keeping a single row per CDR3 protein. The sample carries about 360,000 distinct CDR3 sequences, 20% recorded once. This clonotype has only a few counts. Its antigen is unknown. This chain links TRBV4-1 with TRBJ2-5, with 11 bases that match TRBD2. The sequence derives from a male donor with ankylosing spondylitis or in good health (not recorded which). Sequencing input: blood, either unsorted or a sorted T cell fraction (not recorded which). The CDR3 nucleotides read TGCGCCAGCAGCCGAAGACTAGCGGGGTTACAAGAGACCCAGTACTTC. It specifies CASSRRLAGLQETQYF.